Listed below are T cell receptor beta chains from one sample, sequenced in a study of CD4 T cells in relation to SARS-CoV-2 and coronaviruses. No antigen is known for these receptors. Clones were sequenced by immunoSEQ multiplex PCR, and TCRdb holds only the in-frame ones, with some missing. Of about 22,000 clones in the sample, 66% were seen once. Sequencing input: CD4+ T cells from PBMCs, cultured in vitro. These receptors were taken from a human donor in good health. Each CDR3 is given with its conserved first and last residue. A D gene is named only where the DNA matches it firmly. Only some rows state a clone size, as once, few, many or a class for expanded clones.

TGCGCCAGCAGCCAAGGTCGTTTACGGGTCACCGGGGAGCTGTTTTTT	CASSQGRLRVTGELFF	TRBV4-3	TRBJ2-2	NA	NA
TGTGCCAGCAGTGAAAGCAGAGGACACCCGAACACTGAAGCTTTCTTT	CASSESRGHPNTEAFF	TRBV2	TRBJ1-1	NA	NA
TGCGCCAGCAGCTTCAGTACAACTAATGAAAAACTGTTTTTT	CASSFSTTNEKLFF	TRBV5-1	TRBJ1-4	NA	NA
TGTGCCAGCAGCCCAGGGGGGACTAGCGGGTTTATCACCTACGAGCAGTACTTC	CASSPGGTSGFITYEQYF	TRBV7-9	TRBJ2-7	NA	TRBD2
TGTGCCAGCTCACCACAGTACGCTGACACCGGGGAGCTGTTTTTT	CASSPQYADTGELFF	TRBV18	TRBJ2-2	NA	NA
TGTGCCAGCAGTTTAATTAGTCTAACTGAAGCTTTCTTT	CASSLISLTEAFF	TRBV12-3/TRBV12-4	TRBJ1-1	NA	NA
TGTGCCAGTAGTTTCCCCGGGGCGATTCCATATGGCTACACCTTC	CASSFPGAIPYGYTF	TRBV19	TRBJ1-2	NA	NA
TGTGCCAGTAGTATAGGGACAGGGACTTATAGCAATCAGCCCCAGCATTTT	CASSIGTGTYSNQPQHF	TRBV19	TRBJ1-5	NA	TRBD1
TGTGCCAGCAGTCCGACCGGGACAGGGGACGAGCAGTACTTC	CASSPTGTGDEQYF	TRBV6-5	TRBJ2-7	NA	TRBD1
TGTGCCAGCAGCTTAGAGCTCAGCCTGGGGATTCAGTACTTC	CASSLELSLGIQYF	TRBV7-2	TRBJ2-4	NA	NA
TGTGCCAGCAGTATAAGCGGGGGGTCCAGCACAGATACGCAGTATTTT	CASSISGGSSTDTQYF	TRBV7-2	TRBJ2-3	NA	TRBD2
TGTGCCAGCAGGGAAGGGGGTTCTGGAAACACCATATATTTT	CASREGGSGNTIYF	TRBV6-1	TRBJ1-3	NA	NA
TGCAGTGCTAGTACGTTGACAGGGAGGGAACTTTTCGAGCAGTACTTC	CSASTLTGRELFEQYF	TRBV20-1	TRBJ2-7	NA	NA
TGCGCCAGCAGGCCCCTACAGGGGGCGCGATTCGGGAACACTGAAGCTTTCTTT	CASRPLQGARFGNTEAFF	TRBV5-1	TRBJ1-1	NA	TRBD1
TGCGCCAGCAGCCCGGAGGGTGAAAAACTGTTTTTT	CASSPEGEKLFF	TRBV5-1	TRBJ1-4	few	NA
TGTGCCAGCAGCCGGACAGGGGGTGGCTACACCTTC	CASSRTGGGYTF	TRBV9	TRBJ1-2	NA	TRBD1
TGTGCCAGCCTCGCGGGACCCGGGTCGGAGAGAACCTACGAGCAGTACTTC	CASLAGPGSERTYEQYF	TRBV6-4	TRBJ2-7	NA	NA
TGTGCCAGCAGCTTAGGGACCCCGGGAGGCACAGATACGCAGTATTTT	CASSLGTPGGTDTQYF	TRBV11-3	TRBJ2-3	NA	NA
TGTGCCAGCAGCCCCGACGGGGGCTCTGGGGCCAACGTCCTGACTTTC	CASSPDGGSGANVLTF	TRBV7-2	TRBJ2-6	NA	NA
TGTGCCAGCAGTTTATCGGGGAGAAGCAATCAGCCCCAGCATTTT	CASSLSGRSNQPQHF	TRBV28	TRBJ1-5	few	NA
TGCGCCAGCAGCGGGCAGGGTGACACCGGGGAGCTGTTTTTT	CASSGQGDTGELFF	TRBV10-2	TRBJ2-2	few	NA
TGTGCCAGCAGCAAAAACCCAGGGCATTTAGAAAAACTGTTTTTT	CASSKNPGHLEKLFF	TRBV21-1	TRBJ1-4	NA	NA
TGTGCCAGCAGCTTAGGTTTGGACCCTCTGGGACTTAGCTCCTACGAGCAGTACTTC	CASSLGLDPLGLSSYEQYF	TRBV11-2	TRBJ2-7	NA	NA
TGCAGTGGCGCCCTAGCGTCCGAGCAGTACTTC	CSGALASEQYF	TRBV20-1	TRBJ2-7	NA	NA
TGTGCCAGCAGCCAAGTACGGGCAGATACGCAGTATTTT	CASSQVRADTQYF	TRBV3-1/TRBV3-2	TRBJ2-3	once	NA
TGTGCCAGCAGAGGAGGGATTGGAGAGACCCAGTACTTC	CASRGGIGETQYF	TRBV6-5	TRBJ2-5	NA	NA
TGTGCCAGCAATGCACTAGCGGGGGGCGGGGAGACCCAGTACTTC	CASNALAGGGETQYF	TRBV6-5	TRBJ2-5	NA	TRBD2
TGTGCCAGCAGCGTAACTTGGGGGGAGGTCAATGAGCAGTTCTTC	CASSVTWGEVNEQFF	TRBV7-8	TRBJ2-1	NA	NA
TGTGCCAGCAGCCAAGGTATGGGGCCGGGCAATCAGCCCCAGCATTTT	CASSQGMGPGNQPQHF	TRBV3-1/TRBV3-2	TRBJ1-5	once	NA